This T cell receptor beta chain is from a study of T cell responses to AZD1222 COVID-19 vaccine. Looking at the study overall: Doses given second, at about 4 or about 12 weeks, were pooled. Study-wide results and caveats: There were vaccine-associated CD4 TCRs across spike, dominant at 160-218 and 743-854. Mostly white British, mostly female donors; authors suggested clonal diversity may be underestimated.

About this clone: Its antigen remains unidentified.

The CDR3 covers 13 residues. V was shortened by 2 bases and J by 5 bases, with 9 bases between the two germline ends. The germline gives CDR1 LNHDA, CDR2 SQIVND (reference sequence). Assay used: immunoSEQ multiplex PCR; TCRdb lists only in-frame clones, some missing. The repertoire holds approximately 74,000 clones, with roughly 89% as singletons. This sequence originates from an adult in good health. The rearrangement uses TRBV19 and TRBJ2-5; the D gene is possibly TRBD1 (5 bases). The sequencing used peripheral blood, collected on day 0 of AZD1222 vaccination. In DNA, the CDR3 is TGTGCCAGTAGTATACAGGGCCGGGAGACCCAGTACTTC. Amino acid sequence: CASSIQGRETQYF.